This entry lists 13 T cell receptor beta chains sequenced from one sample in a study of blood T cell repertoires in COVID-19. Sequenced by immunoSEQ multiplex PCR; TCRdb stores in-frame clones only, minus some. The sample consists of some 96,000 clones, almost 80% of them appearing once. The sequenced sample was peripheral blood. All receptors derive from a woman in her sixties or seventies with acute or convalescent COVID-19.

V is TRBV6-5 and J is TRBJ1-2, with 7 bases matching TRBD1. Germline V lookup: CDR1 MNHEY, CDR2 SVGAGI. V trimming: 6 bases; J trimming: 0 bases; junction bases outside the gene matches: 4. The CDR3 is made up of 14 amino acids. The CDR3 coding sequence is TGTGCCAGCAGAAGACAGGGAGCTAACTATGGCTACACCTTC. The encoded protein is CASRRQGANYGYTF.

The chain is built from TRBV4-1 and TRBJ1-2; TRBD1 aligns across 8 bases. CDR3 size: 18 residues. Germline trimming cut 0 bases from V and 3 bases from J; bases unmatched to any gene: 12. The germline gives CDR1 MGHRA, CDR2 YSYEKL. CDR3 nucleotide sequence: TGCGCCAGCAGCCAAGATTATAGGCAGGGGGCGCCGGACTATGGCTACACCTTC. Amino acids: CASSQDYRQGAPDYGYTF.

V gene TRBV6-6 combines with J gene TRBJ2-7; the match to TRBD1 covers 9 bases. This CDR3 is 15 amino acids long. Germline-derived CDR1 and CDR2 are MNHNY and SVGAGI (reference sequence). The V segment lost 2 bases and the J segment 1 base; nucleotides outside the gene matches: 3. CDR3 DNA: TGTGCCAGCAGTTACGGGACAGGGAGGTCCTACGAGCAGTACTTC. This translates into CASSYGTGRSYEQYF.

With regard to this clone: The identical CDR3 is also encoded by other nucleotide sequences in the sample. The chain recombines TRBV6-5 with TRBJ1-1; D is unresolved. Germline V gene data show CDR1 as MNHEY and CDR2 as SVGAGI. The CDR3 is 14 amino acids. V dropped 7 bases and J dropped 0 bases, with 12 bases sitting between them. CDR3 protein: CASTSGSVNTEAFF. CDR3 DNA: TGTGCCAGCACCTCAGGCTCGGTGAACACTGAAGCTTTCTTT.

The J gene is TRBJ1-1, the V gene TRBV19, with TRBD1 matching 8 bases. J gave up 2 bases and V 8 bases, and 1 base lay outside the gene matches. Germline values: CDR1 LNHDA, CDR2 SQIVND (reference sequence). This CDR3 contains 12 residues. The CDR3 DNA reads TGTGCCAGTGACAGGGGAAACACTGAAGCTTTCTTT. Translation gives CASDRGNTEAFF.

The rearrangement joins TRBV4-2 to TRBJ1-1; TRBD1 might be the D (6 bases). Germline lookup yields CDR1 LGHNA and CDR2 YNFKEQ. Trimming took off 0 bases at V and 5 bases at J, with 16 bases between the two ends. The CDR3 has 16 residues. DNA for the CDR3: TGTGCCAGCAGCCAAGATCGCGCGGGGGCAAGGACTGAAGCTTTCTTT. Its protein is CASSQDRAGARTEAFF.

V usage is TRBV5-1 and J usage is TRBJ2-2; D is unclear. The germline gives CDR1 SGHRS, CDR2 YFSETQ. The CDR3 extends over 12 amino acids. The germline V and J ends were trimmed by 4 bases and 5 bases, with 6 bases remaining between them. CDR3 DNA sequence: TGCGCCAGCAGCCTAGAGACCGGGGAGCTGTTTTTT. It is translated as CASSLETGELFF.

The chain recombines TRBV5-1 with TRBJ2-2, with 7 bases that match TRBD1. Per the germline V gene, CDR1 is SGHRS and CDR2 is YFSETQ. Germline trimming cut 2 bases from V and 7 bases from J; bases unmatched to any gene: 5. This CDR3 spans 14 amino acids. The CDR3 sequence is CASSLRGGNGELFF. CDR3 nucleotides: TGCGCCAGCAGCTTAAGAGGGGGCAACGGGGAGCTGTTTTTT.

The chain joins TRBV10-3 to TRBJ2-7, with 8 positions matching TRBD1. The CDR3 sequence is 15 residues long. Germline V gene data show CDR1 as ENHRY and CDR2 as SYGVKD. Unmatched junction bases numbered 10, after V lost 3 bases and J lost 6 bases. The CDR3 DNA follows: TGTGCCATCAGTGATACGGCAGGGGGCGCTTCCGAGCAGTACTTC. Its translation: CAISDTAGGASEQYF.

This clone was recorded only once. The CDR3: CAISESSEKLFF. CDR3 nucleotides: TGTGCCATCAGTGAGTCCTCTGAAAAACTGTTTTTT. The chain recombines TRBV10-3 with TRBJ1-4; D is ambiguous. This CDR3 region has 12 residues. V lost 0 bases and J lost 7, with 3 bases in between. Germline lookup yields CDR1 ENHRY and CDR2 SYGVKD.

CDR3 coding DNA: TGTGCCAGCAGCGTAGCGAATAGCGGGGCCAAGGGTGAAGAGACCCAGTACTTC. Translation gives CASSVANSGAKGEETQYF. The V gene is TRBV9, the J gene TRBJ2-5, with TRBD2 identical over 8 bases. The ends lost 0 bases at V and 3 bases at J; junction bases unmatched: 13. Germline lookup yields CDR1 SGDLS and CDR2 YYNGEE. The length of the CDR3 is 18 residues.

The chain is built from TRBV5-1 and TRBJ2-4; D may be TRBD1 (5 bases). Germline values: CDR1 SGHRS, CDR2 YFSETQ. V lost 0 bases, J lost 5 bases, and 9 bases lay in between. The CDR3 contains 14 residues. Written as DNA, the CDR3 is TGCGCCAGCAGCTTGGCGGGCAGGGAAAACATTCAGTACTTC. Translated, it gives CASSLAGRENIQYF.

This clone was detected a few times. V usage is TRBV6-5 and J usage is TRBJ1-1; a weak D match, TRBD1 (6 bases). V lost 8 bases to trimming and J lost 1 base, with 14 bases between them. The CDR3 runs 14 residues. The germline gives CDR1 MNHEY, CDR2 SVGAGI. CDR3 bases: TGTGCCAGCCGAAAAGGGGGGGCGAACACTGAAGCTTTCTTT. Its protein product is CASRKGGANTEAFF.